This T cell receptor (beta chain) was recorded in a study of preoperative IRX-2 immunotherapy in early breast cancer. Treatment defined: preoperative locoregional IRX-2 cytokine immunotherapy. Patients received preoperative, locoregional IRX-2 cytokine immunotherapy in a phase Ib study. Assay used: immunoSEQ multiplex PCR; TCRdb lists only in-frame clones, some missing. Of 20,000 to 30,000 clones listed, approximately 78% are singletons. The ends lost 4 bases at V and 5 bases at J; junction bases unmatched: 9. Germline lookup yields CDR1 KGHSH and CDR2 LQKENI. The CDR3 is 15 amino acids. The sequence was obtained from a human donor with breast cancer. The material was lymph node tissue, obtained after IRX-2 immunotherapy. This chain links TRBV18 with TRBJ1-2, with 8 bases that match TRBD1. The CDR3 DNA reads as TGTGCCAGCTCACTTTGGACAGGGATTGATTATGGCTACACCTTC. Residues: CASSLWTGIDYGYTF.